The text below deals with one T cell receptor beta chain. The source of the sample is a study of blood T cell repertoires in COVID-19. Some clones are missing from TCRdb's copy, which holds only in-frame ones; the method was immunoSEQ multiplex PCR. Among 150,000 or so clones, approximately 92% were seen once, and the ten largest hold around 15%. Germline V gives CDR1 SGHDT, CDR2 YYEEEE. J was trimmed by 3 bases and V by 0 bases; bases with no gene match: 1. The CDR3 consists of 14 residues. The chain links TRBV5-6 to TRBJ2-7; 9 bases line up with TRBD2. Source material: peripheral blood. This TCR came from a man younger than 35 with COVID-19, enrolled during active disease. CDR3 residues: CASSLVAGDYEQYF. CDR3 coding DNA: TGTGCCAGCAGCTTGGTAGCGGGGGACTACGAGCAGTACTTC.